This note documents a single TCR beta chain sequence. Antigen specificity is unknown. The PCR was carried out with 60 Vbeta primers and 13 Jbeta primers. Produced via immunoSEQ multiplex PCR; TCRdb's table is partial and in-frame only. The table lists about 130,000 clones, around four fifths of them singletons. The data were taken from a study of cytomegalovirus exposure and HLA in healthy donors. General study findings and limits: When analyzed later, the rates of TCR association showed variation by HLA locus, with DRB1 the most and HLA-C the fewest.

The TCR was taken from a woman between 40 and 50 years old in good health and CMV-seropositive. The sample consisted of PBMCs.

Written as DNA, the CDR3 is TGTGCCAGCTCACCCCTACAGGTTCTGAACACTGAAGCTTTCTTT. Translating it yields CASSPLQVLNTEAFF. This chain uses TRBV18 with TRBJ1-1; D might be TRBD1 (5 bases). Germline loops: CDR1 KGHSH, CDR2 LQKENI. V dropped 3 bases and J dropped 0 bases, with 11 bases sitting between them. This CDR3 is built from 15 residues.